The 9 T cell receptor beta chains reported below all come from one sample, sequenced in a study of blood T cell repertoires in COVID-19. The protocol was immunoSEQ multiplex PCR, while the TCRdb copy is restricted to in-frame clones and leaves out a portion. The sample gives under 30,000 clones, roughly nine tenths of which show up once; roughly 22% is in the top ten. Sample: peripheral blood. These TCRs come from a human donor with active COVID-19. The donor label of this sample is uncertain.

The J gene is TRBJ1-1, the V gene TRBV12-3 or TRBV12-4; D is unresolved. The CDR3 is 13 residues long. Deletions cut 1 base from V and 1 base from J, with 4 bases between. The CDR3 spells CASSLGENTEAFF. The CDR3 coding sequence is TGTGCCAGCAGTTTAGGAGAGAACACTGAAGCTTTCTTT.

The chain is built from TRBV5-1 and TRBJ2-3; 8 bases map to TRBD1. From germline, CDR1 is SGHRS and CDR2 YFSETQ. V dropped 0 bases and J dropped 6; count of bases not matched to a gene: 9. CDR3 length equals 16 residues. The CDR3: CASSLASQGALDTQYF. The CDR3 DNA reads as TGCGCCAGCAGCTTGGCCAGCCAGGGGGCGTTGGATACGCAGTATTTT.

The DNA of the CDR3 is TGCAGCGTTGAAGAGGTAGCGAGTTACTACAATGAGCAGTTCTTC. This encodes CSVEEVASYYNEQFF. The rearrangement joins TRBV29-1 to TRBJ2-1, with D possibly being TRBD2 (5 bases). The CDR3 sequence is 15 residues long. Germline V gives CDR1 SQVTM, CDR2 ANQGSEA. Trimming pared 0 bases from V and 3 bases from J, leaving 12 bases between.

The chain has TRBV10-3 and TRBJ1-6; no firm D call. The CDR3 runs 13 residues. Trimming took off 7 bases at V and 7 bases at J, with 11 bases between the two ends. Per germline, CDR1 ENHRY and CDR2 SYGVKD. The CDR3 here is CAIMEQLNSPLHF. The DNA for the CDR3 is TGTGCCATCATGGAACAGCTAAATTCACCCCTCCACTTT.

The CDR3 here is CASSFQGFVAEAFF. The CDR3 bases are TGCGCCAGCAGCTTCCAGGGATTTGTAGCTGAAGCTTTCTTT. This chain links TRBV5-1 with TRBJ1-1; possibly TRBD1 for D (5 bases). This CDR3 comprises 14 residues. Trimming took off 2 bases at V and 6 bases at J, with 14 bases between the two ends. Germline V gene sequence: CDR1 SGHRS, CDR2 YFSETQ.

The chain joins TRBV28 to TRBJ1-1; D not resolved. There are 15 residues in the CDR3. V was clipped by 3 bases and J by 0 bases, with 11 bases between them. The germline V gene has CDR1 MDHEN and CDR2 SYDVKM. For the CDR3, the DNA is TGTGCCAGCAGTTTTCCCACGGGATTGAACACTGAAGCTTTCTTT. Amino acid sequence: CASSFPTGLNTEAFF.

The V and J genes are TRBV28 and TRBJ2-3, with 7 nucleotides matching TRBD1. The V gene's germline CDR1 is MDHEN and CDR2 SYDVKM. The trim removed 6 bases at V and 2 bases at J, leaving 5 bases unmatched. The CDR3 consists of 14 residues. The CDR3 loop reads CASRQQGITDTQYF. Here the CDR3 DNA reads TGTGCCAGCAGACAACAGGGGATCACAGATACGCAGTATTTT.

This CDR3 reads CASKQSLHNNQPQHF. CDR3 coding DNA: TGTGCCAGCAAACAAAGTCTGCACAACAATCAGCCCCAGCATTTT. The chain joins TRBV2 to TRBJ1-5; no firm D call. The CDR3 totals 15 residues. Trimming left V 7 bases short and J 3 bases short, with 16 bases between. CDR1 is SNHLY and CDR2 is FYNNEI in the germline V gene.

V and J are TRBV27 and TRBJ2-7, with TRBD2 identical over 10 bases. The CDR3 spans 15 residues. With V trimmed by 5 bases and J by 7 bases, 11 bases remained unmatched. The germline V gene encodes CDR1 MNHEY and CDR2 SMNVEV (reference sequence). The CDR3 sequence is CASSMSRTSGSEQYF. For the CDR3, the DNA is TGTGCCAGCAGTATGTCTCGGACTAGCGGCTCGGAGCAGTACTTC.